This T cell receptor (beta chain) was documented in a study of shared clonotypes between healthy human individuals. Germline CDR1 is SSHAT and CDR2 is FNYEAQ (reference sequence). The CDR3 totals 13 residues. Sequencing used immunoSEQ multiplex PCR; TCRdb keeps in-frame clones, though not all of them. The sample consists of more than 1.2 million clones, just under 99% of them appearing once. CD4+ cells yielded CD45RA+ naive and CD45RA-negative memory subsets. Remarks on this clone: Antigen: not known. The junction departs from germline at one end; a sequencing error may be responsible. This sample also contains other DNA sequences that code for the same CDR3.

Study results and caveats: Naive subsets usually exceeded memory subsets in estimated richness. In several donors, roughly 5.2% of naive CD4 clonotypes appeared in common.

The chain has TRBV7-7 and TRBJ2-7, with D possibly TRBD1 on 5 matching bases. This clonotype was sampled from a man younger than 40 in good health. Sequencing input: naive CD4+ T cells sorted from blood. Subset reported: CD45RA+ positively selected. The CDR3 DNA is TGTGCTAGCAGCTTGGGGCGTTCCTACGAGCAGTACTTC. Translation gives CASSLGRSYEQYF.